The 15 T cell receptor beta chains listed next were all sequenced from one sample in a study of control samples from healthy donors and cancer patients. Here immunoSEQ multiplex PCR was the method, and the copy in TCRdb shows in-frame clones only, minus some. This sample yields roughly 30,000 clones, of which 87% are seen a single time; about 3.9% belongs to the top ten. The sequenced sample was formalin-fixed, paraffin-embedded tissue. The receptors come from a female donor with melanoma.

This chain connects TRBV2 to TRBJ1-2; D remains unclear. CDR1 SNHLY and CDR2 FYNNEI come from the germline V gene. CDR3 length: 15 amino acids. V lost 1 base and J 4 bases, leaving 13 bases between the germline ends. The CDR3 sequence is CASSEDRMGFYGYTF. CDR3 DNA: TGTGCCAGCAGTGAAGATAGGATGGGGTTCTATGGCTACACCTTC.

This clone has just one count. The CDR3 is CASSLPSGSTNEQFF. The CDR3, as DNA: TGTGCCAGCAGCTTGCCTAGCGGGAGTACGAATGAGCAGTTCTTC. The chain combines TRBV5-6 with TRBJ2-1; 10 bases line up with TRBD2. Germline assignment: CDR1 SGHDT and CDR2 YYEEEE. V was clipped by 1 base and J by 7 bases; unmatched bases: 5. This CDR3 is 15 amino acids long.

This chain links TRBV6-5 with TRBJ1-3; maybe TRBD1 (5 bases). The V gene lost 2 bases and the J gene lost 2 bases, with 10 bases spanning the gap. Germline assignment: CDR1 MNHEY and CDR2 SVGAGI. This CDR3 is built from 15 residues. CDR3 residues: CASSYAGTAGNTIYF. The CDR3 nucleotides are TGTGCCAGCAGTTACGCCGGGACGGCTGGAAACACCATATATTTT.

The chain joins TRBV24-1 to TRBJ2-1, with TRBD2 matching 14 bases. V dropped 3 bases and J dropped 9; count of bases not matched to a gene: 6. The germline CDR1 and CDR2 sequences are KGHDR and SFDVKD. The CDR3 has 16 residues. The CDR3 here is CATSDGGTSGRGEQFF. The CDR3 DNA is TGTGCCACCAGTGATGGCGGGACTAGCGGGAGAGGTGAGCAGTTCTTC.

This sequence joins TRBV5-4 and TRBJ2-7; D remains unclear. Germline V gene data show CDR1 as SGHNT and CDR2 as YYREEE (reference sequence). The CDR3 spans 14 residues. Deletions cut 2 bases from V and 5 bases from J, with 14 bases between. DNA for the CDR3: TGTGCCAGCAGCTTAAGTACCCCTCCCCACGAGCAGTACTTC. It codes for CASSLSTPPHEQYF.

V and J are TRBV6-1 and TRBJ1-2; a possible D gene is TRBD1 (6 bases). V was shortened by 0 bases and J by 8 bases, with 16 bases between the two germline ends. Germline V gene sequence: CDR1 MNHNS, CDR2 SASEGT. The CDR3 length is 15 residues. CDR3 loop: CASSEALRGAGGYTF. The CDR3 DNA reads TGTGCCAGCAGTGAAGCGCTACGGGGGGCAGGCGGCTACACCTTC.

This clone showed up just once. This sequence joins TRBV6-2 or TRBV6-3 and TRBJ1-2, with no clear D. With 5 bases removed from V and 9 bases from J, the gap between germline ends came to 16 bases. The CDR3 covers 13 residues. The germline V gene encodes CDR1 MNHEY and CDR2 SVGEGT. The CDR3 DNA reads as TGTGCCAGCAGTCTCACTCTACTGCTTAGCTACACCTTC. Protein product: CASSLTLLLSYTF.

This chain's CDR3 is CASSPLSIDEQFF. Written as DNA, the CDR3 is TGTGCCAGCTCACCATTGAGTATCGATGAGCAGTTCTTC. The chain employs TRBV18 and TRBJ2-1; no reliable D call. V lost 2 bases and J 8 bases, leaving 10 bases between the germline ends. Per germline, CDR1 KGHSH and CDR2 LQKENI. The CDR3 extends over 13 amino acids.

This clone showed up just a few times. This rearrangement joins TRBV4-2 to TRBJ1-5, with D possibly being TRBD1 (5 bases). Germline V gene sequence: CDR1 LGHNA, CDR2 YNFKEQ. V shed 0 bases and J shed 7 bases, with 10 bases lying between them. The CDR3 is 14 amino acids. CDR3 residues: CASSQEKGRQPQHF. CDR3 DNA: TGTGCCAGCAGCCAAGAGAAGGGGCGGCAGCCCCAGCATTTT.

The J gene is TRBJ2-2, the V gene TRBV5-1; possible D gene TRBD1, 5 bases. The CDR3 is 15 residues long. Trimming removed 1 base from V and 4 bases from J, with 11 bases in between. Germline V lookup: CDR1 SGHRS, CDR2 YFSETQ. CDR3 protein: CASSLLGVGTGELFF. The CDR3 DNA is TGCGCCAGCAGCTTGCTAGGGGTGGGCACCGGGGAGCTGTTTTTT.

This chain joins TRBV3-1 (or the pseudogene TRBV3-2) and TRBJ2-1; D perhaps matches TRBD2 (6 bases). CDR3 length: 15 amino acids. CDR1 is LGHDT, CDR2 YNNKEL, per germline (reference sequence). The V and J ends lost 4 bases and 2 bases respectively, with 12 bases between them. DNA of the CDR3: TGTGCCAGCAGCCCGACGGGAGTCACCTACAATGAGCAGTTCTTC. This gives the protein CASSPTGVTYNEQFF.

This chain links TRBV13 with TRBJ2-1; either TRBD1 or TRBD2 may fit D (5 bases each). The V gene lost 0 bases and the J gene lost 6 bases, with 9 bases spanning the gap. The CDR3 is 14 residues long. CDR1 and CDR2 (germline): PRHDT, FYEKMQ (reference sequence). Written as DNA, the CDR3 is TGTGCCAGCAGCTTAGGCGGGGCGGGCAATGAGCAGTTCTTC. Translation: CASSLGGAGNEQFF. Full variable domain (rest looked up from reference TRBV13 and TRBJ2-1): AAGVIQSPRHLIKEKRETATLKCYPIPRHDTVYWYQQGPGQDPQFLISFYEKMQSDKGSIPDRFSAQQFSDYHSELNMSSLELGDSALYFCASSLGGAGNEQFFGPGTRLTVL.

The V and J genes are TRBV5-4 and TRBJ2-1; 14 nucleotides align to TRBD2. The germline V gene has CDR1 SGHNT and CDR2 YYREEE (reference sequence). V shed 3 bases and J 9 bases; nucleotides not matched to a gene: 5. The CDR3 extends over 15 amino acids. The CDR3 sequence: CASSSGLAGVTEQFF. CDR3 nucleotides: TGTGCCAGCAGCTCGGGACTAGCGGGAGTTACTGAGCAGTTCTTC.

The chain uses TRBV14 and TRBJ2-5, with a possible D match to TRBD2 (5 bases). Germline loops: CDR1 SGHDN, CDR2 FVKESK. CDR3 length: 14 residues. Trimming took off 0 bases at V and 5 bases at J, with 10 bases between the two ends. The DNA for the CDR3 is TGTGCCAGCAGCCAAGATTTACCGGGGGAGACCCAGTACTTC. This encodes CASSQDLPGETQYF.

This clone was found once. This chain links TRBV6-6 with TRBJ1-1; D unresolved. The CDR3 is 13 amino acids. Per the germline V gene, CDR1 is MNHNY and CDR2 is SVGAGI (reference sequence). V was cut by 6 bases and J by 4 bases, with 12 bases left in between. The CDR3 sequence is CASSQARVTEAFF. The CDR3 DNA reads as TGTGCCAGCAGCCAGGCTCGAGTCACTGAAGCTTTCTTT.